This T cell receptor beta chain was obtained from a study of follicular helper T cells after annual influenza vaccination (dated by TCRdb to the late 2010s). In terms of the full investigation: Blood was collected on days 0, 7 and 28 after each seasonal influenza vaccination. To look at recall of cTfh clones, some subjects were tracked through successive annual vaccinations covering the 2013-2014, 2014-2015 and 2015-2016 seasons. Samples from 2013-2014 were cryopreserved, whereas samples from about 2015 were processed immediately after collection. Multi-year samples were available for six subjects, with four spanning two vaccination seasons and two spanning three seasons. One week after vaccination, a second recruited cohort of about a dozen subjects (Table S1) displayed a similar ICOS+CD38+ cTfh response.

The time point label corresponds to: 2015-2016 season, pre-vaccination. Adults received seasonal inactivated influenza vaccine (Fluvarix), and TCRB sequencing tracked sorted blood CD4 subsets before and after vaccination. Subjects were considered eligible if community-dwelling and if influenza vaccine had not been received in the prior 6 months. Exclusions included influenza vaccine contraindications, substance abuse, HIV/AIDS, active malignancy, immunomodulatory medication and active illness such as respiratory infection. At each time point, somewhere between roughly 40 and 100 mL of blood was taken. Non-naive CD4+CXCR5+PD-1+ cells were defined as circulating Tfh and were sorted into two fractions, ICOS+CD38+ and ICOS-CD38-. Ficoll-Paque PLUS or SepMate separation was used to isolate PBMC. Cell subsets were sorted from PBMC on a BD FACS Aria before DNA extraction. Library method: the immunoSEQ multiplex PCR assay. Adaptive Biotechnologies handled the TCRB amplification, library preparation, sequencing and preliminary bioinformatics at Survey level resolution. For TCRB sequencing, genomic DNA from sorted cTfh populations was amplified by multiplex PCR. In the paper's pipeline: Clonality was calculated in R as 1 minus normalized Shannon entropy, and the Gini index was computed with the R package ineq. Overlap score was defined as the summed counts of shared sequences divided by the total counts of all sequences in both compared samples. Significance of shared clonotypes was assessed by Fisher's exact test, with a theoretical repertoire of 10^7 TCRB sequences assumed. The immuneACCESS repertoire file appears here via TCRdb, limited to in-frame rearrangements. These files lack a portion of the clones; in checked studies, under half of the deficit traces to unresolved V genes, and the cause of the others is not known. V and J calls and clone size are copied from that table; D and trimming were computed from the DNA. For this sample there are 5,500 to 6,500 clones; 65% to 90% appear just once. The top ten clones comprise about 1% of the sample.

Points on this clone: Its antigen has not been determined. No base quality values were provided; no much bigger clone lies one nucleotide off.

The CDR3 covers 19 residues, taking in both the cysteine and the phenylalanine. The CDR3 DNA has 57 bases and is translated from base 1. Germline trimming: 2 bases from V, 5 bases from J; junction bases outside gene matches: 14. Looking up the germline V gene (reference sequence) yields CDR1 LNHDA and CDR2 SQIVND. Beyond this particular receptor, the publication reports: Day 7 ICOS+CD38+ clones were most often found later in ICOS-CD38- cTfh, suggesting that subset may serve as a memory reservoir. Productive TCRB sequences were recovered from only 10-20% of analyzed cells, so rare clonotypes could not be sampled. Successive annual vaccinations recalled a recurrent oligoclonal ICOS+CD38+ cTfh response that contained tetramer and AIM influenza-specific clonotypes. ICOS+CD38+ cTfh clonality correlated with the frequency of that population, and its change correlated with the change in circulating plasmablast frequency.

Source: CXCR5+ CD38- circulating T follicular helper cells from blood, taken on the day of influenza vaccination. The cell subset or site label here, explained by the study, means: circulating Tfh, non-naive CD4+CXCR5+PD-1+ (ICOS+CD38+ or ICOS-CD38-). The rearrangement combines TRBV19 with TRBJ2-2, with 10 bases in between that match TRBD2. This TCR was recovered from an adult who received the influenza vaccine. The CDR3 amino acid sequence is: CASSIRASGRIGSTGELFF. The DNA is as follows: TGTGCCAGTAGTATAAGGGCTAGCGGGAGAATCGGCTCTACCGGGGAGCTGTTTTTT.